Listed below are T cell receptor beta chains from one sample, sequenced in a study of CD8 T cells in ankylosing spondylitis. TCRdb reprocessed the 5' RACE reads via MiXCR and lists one record per CDR3 protein. Among 36,000 or so distinct CDR3 sequences listed, about 6.3% were seen once. Sequenced sample: blood, either unsorted or a sorted T cell fraction (not recorded which). These receptors were obtained from a male donor with ankylosing spondylitis or in good health (not recorded which). CDR3s include the opening cysteine and the closing phenylalanine or tryptophan. D genes are given only for firm matches. Clone size reads once, few, many, or a class if the clone is expanded.

>TRBV5-6|TRBJ1-2|many|NA
TGTGCCAGCAGCTTGGCGGCAGAAGTCTTTAACTATGGCTACACCTTC
CASSLAAEVFNYGYTF
>TRBV5-5|TRBJ2-2|many|NA
TGTGCCAGCAGCTCCACAGGGAACACCGGGGAGCTGTTTTTT
CASSSTGNTGELFF
>TRBV6-1|TRBJ2-7|many|NA
TGTGCCAGCCGTGCCGGGGCAGTTACCTACGAGCAGTACTTC
CASRAGAVTYEQYF
>TRBV7-6|TRBJ1-4|many|NA
TGTGCCAGCAGCTTAGGGCTGGTAAATGAAAAACTGTTTTTT
CASSLGLVNEKLFF
>TRBV18|TRBJ1-2|many|NA
TGTGCCAGCTCACCACTAGTCACTAACTATGGCTACACCTTC
CASSPLVTNYGYTF
>TRBV24-1|TRBJ1-5|many|TRBD1
TGTGCCACCAGTGATTCCCCCGGGACAGAGAGCAATCAGCCCCAGCATTTT
CATSDSPGTESNQPQHF
>TRBV2|TRBJ1-3|many|NA
TGTGCCAGCAGTGCTCTTTTCGGCAGAACTGGAAACACCATATATTTT
CASSALFGRTGNTIYF
>TRBV5-1|TRBJ1-5|many|NA
TGCGCCAGCAGCTTGGGTCCGGGGGCTAATCAGCCCCAGCATTTT
CASSLGPGANQPQHF
>TRBV4-2|TRBJ2-3|many|NA
TGTGCCAGCAGCCATCGGGTCCAAGCGGAGGAAACAGATACGCAGTATTTT
CASSHRVQAEETDTQYF
>TRBV20-1|TRBJ2-3|many|TRBD2
TGCAGTGCTCGCCAAGCGGGAGAAGGAGATACGCAGTATTTT
CSARQAGEGDTQYF